This T cell receptor beta chain came from a study of preoperative IRX-2 immunotherapy in early breast cancer. Germline-derived CDR1 and CDR2 are SGHRS and YFSETQ. The CDR3 has 14 residues. V lost 0 bases to trimming and J lost 4 bases, with 10 bases between them. Assay: immunoSEQ multiplex PCR; the TCRdb copy retains only in-frame clones and omits some. Of roughly 93,000 clones listed, 86% are singletons. Treatment defined: preoperative locoregional IRX-2 cytokine immunotherapy. Patients received preoperative, locoregional IRX-2 cytokine immunotherapy in a phase Ib study. The sequences come from tumor tissue, collected after IRX-2 immunotherapy. The V call is TRBV5-1, the J call TRBJ1-1; D is unresolved. The clonotype comes from a human donor with breast cancer. This CDR3 reads CASSLDPSGTEAFF. The DNA of the CDR3 is TGCGCCAGCAGCTTGGACCCGAGCGGCACTGAAGCTTTCTTT. Using reference TRBV5-1 and TRBJ1-1 for the parts outside the CDR3, the full variable domain is KAGVTQTPRYLIKTRGQQVTLSCSPISGHRSVSWYQQTPGQGLQFLFEYFSETQRNKGNFPGRFSGRQFSNSRSEMNVSTLELGDSALYLCASSLDPSGTEAFFGQGTRLTVV.